The 12 T cell receptor beta chains presented below share a single source sample, sequenced in a study of T cells in Graves' hyperthyroidism and ophthalmopathy. The TCR beta CDR3 regions underwent amplification using RNA transcripts as the source. The TCR CDR3 was amplified in a first-round RT-PCR using the HTBI primer set. TCRdb itself ran the multiplex PCR reads through MiXCR, one entry per CDR3 protein. The table has about 460,000 distinct CDR3 sequences, approximately 23% seen once; the top ten hold approximately 54%. Sequencing was performed on blood. All receptors come from a woman in her seventies with Graves' ophthalmopathy.

The V gene is TRBV29-1, the J gene TRBJ2-7; TRBD1 might be the D (5 bases). This CDR3 region has 13 residues. Trimming removed 2 bases at V and 1 base at J, with 9 bases between. Germline values: CDR1 SQVTM, CDR2 ANQGSEA. CDR3 sequence reads: CSVETRGSYEQYF. The CDR3 region has the DNA TGCAGCGTTGAAACAAGGGGATCCTACGAGCAGTACTTC.

This clonotype was seen at least ten times. This chain joins TRBV6-1 and TRBJ1-1; D ambiguous. V lost 10 bases and J 1 base, leaving 13 bases between the germline ends. CDR3 size: 13 residues. From germline, CDR1 is MNHNS and CDR2 SASEGT. The CDR3 bases are TGTGCCACAGACGCCCGGCGGAACACTGAAGCTTTCTTT. It encodes CATDARRNTEAFF.

The chain couples TRBV24-1 to TRBJ2-2; perhaps TRBD2 as D (6 bases). The CDR3 is 14 amino acids. Trimming pared 4 bases from V and 6 bases from J, leaving 11 bases between. Germline V lookup: CDR1 KGHDR, CDR2 SFDVKD. The CDR3 sequence: CATSEGRKPGELFF. In nucleotides, the CDR3 is TGTGCCACCAGTGAGGGGAGGAAGCCCGGGGAGCTGTTTTTT.

This clonotype was seen many times. The chain employs TRBV18 and TRBJ2-5; D is unclear. Germline V lookup: CDR1 KGHSH, CDR2 LQKENI. V was shortened by 8 bases and J by 2 bases, with 12 bases between the two germline ends. The CDR3 length is 13 residues. CDR3 sequence: CASSPPGQETQYF. The CDR3 DNA sequence: TGTGCCAGCAGCCCCCCCGGTCAAGAGACCCAGTACTTC.

The chain has TRBV20-1 and TRBJ1-5, with TRBD1 as a possible D gene (6 bases). The CDR3 has 13 residues. V was trimmed by 3 bases and J by 7 bases, leaving 13 bases between them. Germline V gives CDR1 DFQATT, CDR2 SNEGSKA (reference sequence). CDR3 DNA sequence: TGCAGTGCTAGTAACAGGGTTTGGCAGCCCCAGCATTTT. It specifies CSASNRVWQPQHF.

This clonotype has just a few counts. The rearrangement links TRBV19 to TRBJ2-2; D uncertain. This CDR3 has 15 residues. CDR1 is LNHDA and CDR2 is SQIVND in the germline V gene (reference sequence). V was pared by 5 bases and J by 1 base, with 11 bases between. CDR3: CASSRNGLNTGELFF. The CDR3 DNA reads as TGTGCCAGTAGTCGAAATGGCCTGAACACCGGGGAGCTGTTTTTT. The full variable domain, with the rest looked up from reference TRBV19 and TRBJ2-2, is DGGITQSPKYLFRKEGQNVTLSCEQNLNHDAMYWYRQDPGQGLRLIYYSQIVNDFQKGDIAEGYSVSREKKESFPLTVTSAQKNPTAFYLCASSRNGLNTGELFFGEGSRLTVL.

The V call is TRBV20-1, the J call TRBJ1-2; possible D gene TRBD1, 6 bases. Germline-derived CDR1 and CDR2 are DFQATT and SNEGSKA (reference sequence). The length of the CDR3 is 12 residues. Trimming stripped 5 bases from V and 6 bases from J, with 13 bases between. DNA for the CDR3: TGCAGTGCTCCAGCCCGGACAGATGGCTACACCTTC. It specifies CSAPARTDGYTF.

This clonotype has only a few counts. The genes are TRBV3-1 and TRBJ2-7, with TRBD1 as a possible D gene (6 bases). Germline values: CDR1 LGHDT, CDR2 YNNKEL (reference sequence). Trimming removed 5 bases from V and 1 base from J, with 12 bases in between. This CDR3 spans 14 amino acids. The CDR3 bases are TGTGCCAGCAGCTATCAGGGGATTTCCTACGAGCAGTACTTC. Protein: CASSYQGISYEQYF.

A word on this clonotype: A single base separates this from a much larger clone, so it may be a read error. The chain links TRBV12-3 or TRBV12-4 to TRBJ1-2; D call uncertain. This CDR3 has 14 residues. CDR3 amino acids: CASSLTGVGYGHTF. The CDR3 bases are TGTGCCAGCAGTTTAACCGGGGTCGGCTATGGCCACACCTTC.

Points on this clonotype: Since a much larger clone is just one base distant, this may be a read error. The chain is built from TRBV2 and TRBJ1-1; no firm D call. CDR3 length: 10 amino acids. Germline V gives CDR1 SNHLY, CDR2 FYNNEI. CDR3 in DNA: TGTGCCGGCAGTGAACTCGAAGCTTTCTTT. Translation: CAGSELEAFF.

This clonotype was found a few times. The V gene is TRBV15, the J gene TRBJ2-5; D gene uncertain. The CDR3 totals 14 residues. The V gene's germline CDR1 is LNHNV and CDR2 YYDKDF (reference sequence). V was shortened by 0 bases and J by 4 bases, with 9 bases between the two germline ends. CDR3 residues: CATSREAVTETQYF. The DNA of the CDR3 is TGTGCCACCAGCAGAGAGGCGGTAACAGAGACCCAGTACTTC.

The chain uses TRBV20-1 and TRBJ2-3; the D gene is possibly TRBD2 (6 bases). This CDR3 contains 15 residues. Per germline, CDR1 DFQATT and CDR2 SNEGSKA (reference sequence). The V gene lost 3 bases and the J gene lost 1 base, with 14 bases spanning the gap. The CDR3 loop is CSARGGAGGTDTQYF. The CDR3 DNA is TGCAGTGCTAGGGGCGGGGCGGGTGGCACAGATACGCAGTATTTT.